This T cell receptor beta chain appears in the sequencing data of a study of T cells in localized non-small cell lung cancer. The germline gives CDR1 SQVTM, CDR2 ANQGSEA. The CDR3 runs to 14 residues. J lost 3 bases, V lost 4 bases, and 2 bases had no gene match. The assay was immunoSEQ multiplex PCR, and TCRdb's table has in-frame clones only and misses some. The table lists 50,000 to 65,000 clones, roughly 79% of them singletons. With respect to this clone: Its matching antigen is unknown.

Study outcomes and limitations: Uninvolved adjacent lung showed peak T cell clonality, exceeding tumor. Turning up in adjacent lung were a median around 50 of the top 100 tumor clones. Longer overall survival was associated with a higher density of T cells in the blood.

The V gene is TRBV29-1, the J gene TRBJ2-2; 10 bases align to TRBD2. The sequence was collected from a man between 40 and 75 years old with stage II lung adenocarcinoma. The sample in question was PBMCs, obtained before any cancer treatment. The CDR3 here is CSVGTSGHTGELFF. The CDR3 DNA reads TGCAGCGTTGGGACTAGCGGCCACACCGGGGAGCTGTTTTTT.